Detailed here is one T cell receptor (beta chain). The CDR3 contains 18 residues. Germline V gene data show CDR1 as LGHNA and CDR2 as YSLEER. V lost 0 bases to trimming and J lost 0 bases; unmatched junction nucleotides: 9. Here immunoSEQ multiplex PCR was the method, and the copy in TCRdb shows in-frame clones only, minus some. Of hundreds of thousands of clones in the sample, approximately 88% were seen once. The data belong to a study of shared T cell receptors in the human thymus. This sample was also put to use in a study of human thymus T cells. From that second work: V and J gene usage appeared biased in thymic and blood repertoires. Unrelated individuals reportedly shared highly overlapping thymic TCR repertoires.

This chain connects TRBV4-3 to TRBJ2-3; 7 bases agree with TRBD2. Input material: thymocytes. The sequence was collected from a boy under two years old with a congenital heart defect. CDR3 bases: TGCGCCAGCAGCCAAGATCACCCCCTAGCGGATAGCACAGATACGCAGTATTTT. This codes for CASSQDHPLADSTDTQYF.